Below, one T cell receptor beta chain is given with its context. The antigen is undetermined. The sample comes from a study of PD-1 blockade in classical Hodgkin lymphoma. General study points: Lower baseline TCR diversity marked trial partial responders and progressors.

Every patient experienced relapse after autologous stem cell transplantation, and brentuximab vedotin exposure varied. Complete response, partial response or progressive disease made up the best responses. Assay used: immunoSEQ multiplex PCR; TCRdb lists only in-frame clones, some missing. The table shows about 50,000 clones, with approximately 70% occurring only once. The CDR3 has 15 residues. CDR1 is SGHTS, CDR2 YDEGEE, per germline. V trimming: 6 bases; J trimming: 2 bases; junction bases outside the gene matches: 6. Here the sequenced sample was peripheral blood mononuclear cells (PBMCs), taken at baseline. The TCR comes from a human donor with classical Hodgkin lymphoma. The chain uses TRBV5-8 and TRBJ1-5, with 9 positions matching TRBD1. The CDR3 DNA reads TGTGCCAGCAAAACAGGGGGCGCCGGCAATCAGCCCCAGCATTTT. This encodes CASKTGGAGNQPQHF.